Each of the 8 T cell receptor beta chains below was sequenced from the same sample in a study of blood T cell repertoires in COVID-19. Method: immunoSEQ multiplex PCR; TCRdb's copy keeps in-frame clones and lacks some. The sample consists of under 300,000 clones, roughly 88% of them appearing once. The sequenced material came from PBMCs or T cells enriched from blood (not recorded which). These receptors originate from a woman between 35 and 50 years old with acute COVID-19.

The rearrangement links TRBV5-1 to TRBJ2-7; 8 bases fit TRBD2. The CDR3 totals 16 residues. CDR1 and CDR2 (germline): SGHRS, YFSETQ. Trimming at V came to 0 bases and at J to 7 bases, leaving 12 bases not matched to a gene. Written as DNA, the CDR3 is TGCGCCAGCAGCTTGGCCAATTTACCGGGGGGGAGTGAGCAGTACTTC. The encoded protein is CASSLANLPGGSEQYF.

This chain connects TRBV11-2 to TRBJ1-5; D ambiguous. The CDR3 is 13 amino acids. Trimming removed 5 bases from V and 6 bases from J, with 11 bases in between. Germline V lookup: CDR1 SGHAT, CDR2 FQNNGV. For the CDR3, the DNA is TGTGCCAGCAGCATATCTCTTAGTCAGCCCCAGCATTTT. Protein: CASSISLSQPQHF.

The chain uses TRBV6-5 and TRBJ2-3; weak D call: TRBD2 (6 bases). Germline-derived CDR1 and CDR2 are MNHEY and SVGAGI. V was trimmed by 7 bases and J by 2 bases, leaving 16 bases between them. The CDR3 spans 15 residues. This chain's CDR3 is CASTDTGTSTDTQYF. CDR3 in DNA: TGTGCCAGCACGGACACCGGGACTTCCACAGATACGCAGTATTTT.

The chain is built from TRBV5-6 and TRBJ2-4, with D maybe TRBD1 (6 bases). V was shortened by 4 bases and J by 0 bases, with 11 bases between the two germline ends. Germline-derived CDR1 and CDR2 are SGHDT and YYEEEE. This CDR3 has 15 residues. CDR3 DNA sequence: TGTGCCAGCAGCCCGGGACACCTAGCCAAAAACATTCAGTACTTC. It codes for CASSPGHLAKNIQYF.

CDR3: CASSWDRKNTEAFF. The CDR3 coding sequence is TGTGCCAGCAGCTGGGACAGAAAGAACACTGAAGCTTTCTTT. The chain links TRBV6-5 to TRBJ1-1; 7 positions match TRBD1. Germline trimming cut 6 bases from V and 1 base from J; bases unmatched to any gene: 5. This CDR3 is 14 amino acids long. Germline CDR1 reads MNHEY; CDR2 reads SVGAGI.

This chain connects TRBV6-2 or TRBV6-3 to TRBJ1-6, with a possible D match to TRBD1 (5 bases). V was clipped by 2 bases and J by 0 bases, with 17 bases between them. Germline V gene sequence: CDR1 MNHEY, CDR2 SVGEGT. The length of the CDR3 is 19 residues. In DNA, the CDR3 is TGTGCCAGCAGTTACGCGCCGGGACTCACGAGCTCCTATAATTCACCCCTCCACTTT. It translates to CASSYAPGLTSSYNSPLHF.

The rearrangement uses TRBV30 and TRBJ1-6; D not certain. Germline V gene sequence: CDR1 GTSNPN, CDR2 SVGIG (reference sequence). The CDR3 is 17 amino acids. Between the trimmed V and J ends, which lost 1 base and 7 bases, there was a span of 20 bases. CDR3 in DNA: TGTGCCTGGAGTGCTCGGTTTGAGGGTACCTTGAATTCACCCCTCCACTTT. Translated: CAWSARFEGTLNSPLHF.

Only one count was recorded for this clone. The genes are TRBV28 and TRBJ2-3, with 9 nucleotides matching TRBD1. Per germline, CDR1 MDHEN and CDR2 SYDVKM. The CDR3 loop spans 15 amino acids. Losses at the gene ends were 6 bases for V and 3 bases for J; bases not matched to a gene: 7. The CDR3 here is CASRETGTGTDTQYF. CDR3 sequence (DNA): TGTGCCAGCAGGGAAACCGGGACAGGGACAGATACGCAGTATTTT.